This entry lists 15 T cell receptor beta chains sequenced from one sample in a study of cytomegalovirus exposure and HLA in healthy donors. The study ran its PCR with 60 Vbeta and 13 Jbeta primers. Clones were read by immunoSEQ multiplex PCR, and TCRdb kept only the in-frame ones, dropping some. The sample holds roughly 200,000 clones, less than 80% seen once. Sequencing used PBMCs. The receptors originated from a middle-aged woman in good health and CMV-seronegative.

The chain couples TRBV27 to TRBJ1-6, with D unresolved. The length of the CDR3 is 17 residues. The germline CDR1 and CDR2 sequences are MNHEY and SMNVEV (reference sequence). V was clipped by 0 bases and J by 0 bases, with 9 bases between them. CDR3 sequence reads: CASSLSIGDSYNSPLHF. For the CDR3, the DNA is TGTGCCAGCAGTTTATCGATAGGAGACTCCTATAATTCACCCCTCCACTTT.

The V gene is TRBV27, the J gene TRBJ2-5; 9 bases are a match to TRBD2. The CDR3 totals 16 residues. J gave up 0 bases and V 5 bases, and 7 bases lay outside the gene matches. Germline CDR1 MNHEY, CDR2 SMNVEV (reference sequence). The chain's CDR3 is CASSTYAGGHQETQYF. The CDR3 region has the DNA TGTGCCAGCAGTACCTATGCGGGGGGGCACCAAGAGACCCAGTACTTC.

The chain couples TRBV5-8 to TRBJ1-2, with 8 bases lining up with TRBD1. Germline CDR1 and CDR2: SGHTS and YDEGEE. This CDR3 comprises 15 residues. Unmatched junction bases numbered 3, after V lost 0 bases and J lost 2 bases. CDR3 residues: CASSLGDRSNYGYTF. In nucleotides, the CDR3 is TGTGCCAGCAGCTTGGGGGACAGGAGCAACTATGGCTACACCTTC.

The J gene is TRBJ1-1, the V gene TRBV25-1; TRBD1 might be the D (6 bases). Trimming cost V 3 bases and J 8 bases, with 13 bases left between them. The CDR3 is 13 amino acids. Germline CDR1 and CDR2: MGHDK and SYGVNS. Written as DNA, the CDR3 is TGTGCCAGCAGTGAGGGGGCAGGAGTAGAAGCTTTCTTT. It is translated as CASSEGAGVEAFF.

The rearrangement links TRBV5-8 to TRBJ1-2; D is unclear. V was pared by 3 bases and J by 5 bases, with 14 bases between. CDR3 size: 14 residues. CDR1 is SGHTS and CDR2 is YDEGEE in the germline V gene. The CDR3 loop reads CASSSPGVRYGYTF. As DNA, the CDR3 is TGTGCCAGCAGCTCCCCCGGGGTTAGGTATGGCTACACCTTC. Drawing the rest from reference TRBV5-8 and TRBJ1-2, the complete variable domain is EAGVTQSPTHLIKTRGQQATLRCSPISGHTSVYWYQQALGLGLQFLLWYDEGEERNRGNFPPRFSGRQFPNYSSELNVNALELEDSALYLCASSSPGVRYGYTFGSGTRLTVV.

The chain combines TRBV10-1 with TRBJ1-1; the match to TRBD1 covers 9 bases. CDR1 is WNHNN, CDR2 SYGVQD, per germline (reference sequence). Unmatched junction bases numbered 8, after V lost 2 bases and J lost 4 bases. The CDR3 extends over 16 amino acids. CDR3 protein: CASSEANRGQGTEAFF. The CDR3 region has the DNA TGCGCCAGCAGTGAGGCGAACAGGGGGCAGGGCACTGAAGCTTTCTTT.

This clone occurred a few times. The rearrangement uses TRBV9 and TRBJ2-7; 9 nucleotides line up with TRBD1. CDR1 and CDR2 from the germline V gene are SGDLS and YYNGEE. Trimming removed 7 bases from V and 4 bases from J; junction bases left unmatched: 9. The CDR3 totals 14 residues. For the CDR3, the DNA is TGTGCCAGCTCCTTGGGGACAGGGAGGTACGAGCAGTACTTC. It is translated as CASSLGTGRYEQYF. Filled out from reference TRBV9 and TRBJ2-7, the complete variable domain reads DSGVTQTPKHLITATGQRVTLRCSPRSGDLSVYWYQQSLDQGLQFLIQYYNGEERAKGNILERFSAQQFPDLHSELNLSSLELGDSALYFCASSLGTGRYEQYFGPGTRLTVT.

The rearrangement joins TRBV19 to TRBJ2-1; D possibly corresponds to TRBD2 (6 bases). The CDR3 totals 12 residues. V lost 5 bases, J lost 9 bases, and 11 bases lay in between. Germline CDR1 and CDR2: LNHDA and SQIVND (reference sequence). The chain's CDR3 is CASSFGRGEQFF. CDR3 DNA sequence: TGTGCCAGTAGTTTCGGGAGAGGTGAGCAGTTCTTC.

CDR3 in DNA: TGTGCCAGCAGCCCCGGTAACCATCCGGACAGCTCATATGGCTACACCTTC. Translating gives CASSPGNHPDSSYGYTF. The chain uses TRBV5-4 and TRBJ1-2; D may be TRBD1 (6 bases). This CDR3 region has 17 residues. CDR1 and CDR2 (germline): SGHNT, YYREEE (reference sequence). The germline V and J ends were trimmed by 4 bases and 5 bases, with 24 bases remaining between them.

The genes are TRBV5-1 and TRBJ1-2; 7 nucleotides agree with TRBD1. V was clipped by 3 bases and J by 6 bases; unmatched bases: 11. CDR3 length: 15 amino acids. From germline, CDR1 is SGHRS and CDR2 YFSETQ. The CDR3 sequence is CASSSRIDRVDGYTF. The CDR3, as DNA: TGCGCCAGCAGCTCCCGGATTGACAGGGTAGATGGCTACACCTTC. Combining the CDR3 with reference TRBV5-1 and TRBJ1-2 gives the whole variable domain KAGVTQTPRYLIKTRGQQVTLSCSPISGHRSVSWYQQTPGQGLQFLFEYFSETQRNKGNFPGRFSGRQFSNSRSEMNVSTLELGDSALYLCASSSRIDRVDGYTFGSGTRLTVV.

This clone has only a few counts. This chain uses TRBV25-1 with TRBJ1-6; 12 bases are a match to TRBD1. The V gene's germline CDR1 is MGHDK and CDR2 SYGVNS. V lost 2 bases, J lost 16 bases, and 12 bases stayed unmatched. This CDR3 spans 16 amino acids. CDR3 loop: CASSERGDRGLLGLHF. CDR3 nucleotide sequence: TGTGCCAGCAGTGAAAGGGGGGACAGGGGGCTGCTCGGACTCCACTTT.

This rearrangement joins TRBV2 to TRBJ2-5; a weak D match, TRBD1 (6 bases). The germline CDR1 and CDR2 sequences are SNHLY and FYNNEI. V was cut by 3 bases and J by 2 bases, with 10 bases left in between. This CDR3 spans 14 amino acids. The chain's CDR3 is CASSEEQGQETQYF. The DNA of the CDR3 is TGTGCCAGCAGTGAGGAACAGGGACAAGAGACCCAGTACTTC.

The J gene is TRBJ1-2, the V gene TRBV11-2; D is unresolved. V lost 1 base, J lost 4 bases, and 10 bases lay in between. CDR3 length equals 14 residues. Germline V gene lookup returns CDR1 SGHAT and CDR2 FQNNGV. CDR3 protein: CASSLVPPGYGYTF. CDR3 in DNA: TGTGCCAGCAGCTTAGTACCGCCAGGCTATGGCTACACCTTC.

The gene calls are TRBV6-1 and TRBJ2-7; D may be TRBD1 (6 bases). V was clipped by 2 bases and J by 4 bases, with 15 bases between them. The CDR3 totals 15 residues. Germline-derived CDR1 and CDR2 are MNHNS and SASEGT. The CDR3 bases are TGTGCCAGCAGTGAAACGTCCGGACAGCAGTACGAGCAGTACTTC. It yields the protein CASSETSGQQYEQYF.

The V and J genes are TRBV5-8 and TRBJ1-2; possible D gene TRBD1, 5 bases. CDR1 is SGHTS and CDR2 is YDEGEE in the germline V gene. Deletions cut 0 bases from V and 4 bases from J, with 10 bases between. The CDR3 runs 14 residues. In DNA, the CDR3 is TGTGCCAGCAGCTTGGCGTCGGGGGGCTATGGCTACACCTTC. It specifies CASSLASGGYGYTF. The whole variable domain, filled in from reference TRBV5-8 and TRBJ1-2, reads EAGVTQSPTHLIKTRGQQATLRCSPISGHTSVYWYQQALGLGLQFLLWYDEGEERNRGNFPPRFSGRQFPNYSSELNVNALELEDSALYLCASSLASGGYGYTFGSGTRLTVV.